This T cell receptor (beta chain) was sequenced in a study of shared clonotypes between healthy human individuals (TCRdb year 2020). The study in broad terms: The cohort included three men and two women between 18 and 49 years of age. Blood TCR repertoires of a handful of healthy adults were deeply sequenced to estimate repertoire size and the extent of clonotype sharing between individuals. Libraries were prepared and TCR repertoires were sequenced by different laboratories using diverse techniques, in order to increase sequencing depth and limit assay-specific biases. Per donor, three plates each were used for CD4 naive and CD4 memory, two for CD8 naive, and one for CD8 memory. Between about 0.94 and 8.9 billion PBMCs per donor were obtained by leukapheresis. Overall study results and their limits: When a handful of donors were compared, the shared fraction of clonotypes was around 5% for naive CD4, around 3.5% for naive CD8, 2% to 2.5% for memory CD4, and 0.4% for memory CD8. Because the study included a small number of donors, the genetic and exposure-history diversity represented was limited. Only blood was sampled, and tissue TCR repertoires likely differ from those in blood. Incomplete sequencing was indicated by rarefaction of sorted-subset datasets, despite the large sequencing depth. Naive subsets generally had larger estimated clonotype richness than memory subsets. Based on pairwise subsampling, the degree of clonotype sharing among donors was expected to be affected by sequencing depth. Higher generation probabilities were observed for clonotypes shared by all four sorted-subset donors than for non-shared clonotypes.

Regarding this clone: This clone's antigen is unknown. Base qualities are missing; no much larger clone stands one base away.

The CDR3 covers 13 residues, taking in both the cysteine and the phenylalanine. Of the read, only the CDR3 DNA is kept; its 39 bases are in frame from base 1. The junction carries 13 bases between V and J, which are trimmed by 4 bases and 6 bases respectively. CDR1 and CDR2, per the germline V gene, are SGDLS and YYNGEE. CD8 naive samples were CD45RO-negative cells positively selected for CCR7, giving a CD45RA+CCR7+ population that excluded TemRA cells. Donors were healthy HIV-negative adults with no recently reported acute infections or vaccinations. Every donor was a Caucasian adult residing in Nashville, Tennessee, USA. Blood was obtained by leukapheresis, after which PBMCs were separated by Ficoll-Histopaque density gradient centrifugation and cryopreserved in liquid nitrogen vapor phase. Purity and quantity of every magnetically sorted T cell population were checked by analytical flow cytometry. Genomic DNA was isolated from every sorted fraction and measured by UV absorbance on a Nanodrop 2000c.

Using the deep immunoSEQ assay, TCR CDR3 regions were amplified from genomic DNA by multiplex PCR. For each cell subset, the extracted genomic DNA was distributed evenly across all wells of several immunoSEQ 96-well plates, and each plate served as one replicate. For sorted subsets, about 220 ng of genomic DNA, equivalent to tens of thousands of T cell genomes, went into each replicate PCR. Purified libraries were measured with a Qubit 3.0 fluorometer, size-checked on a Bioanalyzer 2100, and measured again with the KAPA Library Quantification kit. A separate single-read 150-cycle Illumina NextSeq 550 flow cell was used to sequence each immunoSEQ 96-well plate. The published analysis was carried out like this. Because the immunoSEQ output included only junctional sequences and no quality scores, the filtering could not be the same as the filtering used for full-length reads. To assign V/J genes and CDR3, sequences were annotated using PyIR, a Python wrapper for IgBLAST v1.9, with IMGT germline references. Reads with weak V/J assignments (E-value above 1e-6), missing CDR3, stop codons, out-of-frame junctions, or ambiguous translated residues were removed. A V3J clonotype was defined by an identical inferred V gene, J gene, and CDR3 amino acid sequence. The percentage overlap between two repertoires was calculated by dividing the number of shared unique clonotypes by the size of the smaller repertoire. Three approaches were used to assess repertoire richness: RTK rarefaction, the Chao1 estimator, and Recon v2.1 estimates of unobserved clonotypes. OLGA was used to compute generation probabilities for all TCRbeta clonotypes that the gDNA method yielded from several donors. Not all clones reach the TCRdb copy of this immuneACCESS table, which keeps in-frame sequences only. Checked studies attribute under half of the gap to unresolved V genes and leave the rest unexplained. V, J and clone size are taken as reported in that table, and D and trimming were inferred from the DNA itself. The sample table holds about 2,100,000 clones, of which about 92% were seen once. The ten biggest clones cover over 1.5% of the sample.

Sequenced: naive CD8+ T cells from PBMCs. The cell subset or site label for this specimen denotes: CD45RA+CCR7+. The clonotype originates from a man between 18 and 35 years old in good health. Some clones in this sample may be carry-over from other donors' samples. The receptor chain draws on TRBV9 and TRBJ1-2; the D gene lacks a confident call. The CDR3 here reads CASSPGLSHGYTF. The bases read TGTGCCAGCAGCCCAGGACTCTCACATGGCTACACCTTC. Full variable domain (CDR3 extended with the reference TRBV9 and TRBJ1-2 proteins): DSGVTQTPKHLITATGQRVTLRCSPRSGDLSVYWYQQSLDQGLQFLIQYYNGEERAKGNILERFSAQQFPDLHSELNLSSLELGDSALYFCASSPGLSHGYTFGSGTRLTVV.